This T cell receptor beta chain was obtained from a study of siplizumab effects on memory and regulatory T cells. This clone is a singleton in its sample. Antigen specificity is unknown. Broader study findings: Controls had 26.9% Treg-derived mappable alloreactive CD4+ clones on average, versus less than 70% with siplizumab.

Sequencing was performed with immunoSEQ multiplex PCR; in TCRdb, only in-frame clones are kept and a portion is missing. Of tens of thousands of clones listed, over 65% are singletons. Sequenced unstimulated subsets in a few donor pairs: CD4+ naive, CD4+ memory, CD8+ naive, CD8+ effector memory, CD8+ TEMRA. The CDR3 loop spans 14 amino acids. With 6 bases removed from V and 2 bases from J, the gap between germline ends came to 14 bases. Germline loops: CDR1 MNHNS, CDR2 SASEGT. This TCR came from a human donor in good health. Sequencing was carried out using memory CD4+ T cells sorted from blood. This sequence joins TRBV6-1 and TRBJ2-7; D may be TRBD1 or TRBD2 (5 bases each). The CDR3 nucleotides are TGTGCCAGCAGACCAAGGGACGGAACCTACGAGCAGTACTTC. Translating gives CASRPRDGTYEQYF.